Listed here are 10 T cell receptor beta chains from one sample, sequenced in a study of identical twins (dated by TCRdb to 2016 to 2017). Library generation was performed with 5' RACE. These reads were obtained on an Illumina HiSeq 2000. TCRdb trimmed public reads at Q25 via fastp, called clones via MiXCR and kept in-frame beta chains. Each entry merges the rows of one CDR3 protein and shows their most common DNA and genes. This sample is represented by 500,000 to 650,000 distinct CDR3 sequences; around 22% of them were singletons. The ten most abundant clones make up about 0.48% of the sample. The sample was also linked to a second study, of yellow fever vaccine responses in identical twins.

What was sequenced was CD4+ T cells sorted from blood. The source is a woman aged 18-30 years in good health.

The DNA for the CDR3 is TGTGCCAGCAGCAGAAAGACAGGGGTCGTGGAGACCCAGTACTTC. As protein: CASSRKTGVVETQYF. The genes are TRBV7-6 and TRBJ2-5; 8 bases map to TRBD1. Germline V gene lookup returns CDR1 SGHVS and CDR2 FNYEAQ. CDR3 length: 15 residues. With V trimmed by 5 bases and J by 5 bases, 10 bases remained unmatched.

V gene TRBV15 combines with J gene TRBJ2-7, with 13 bases matching TRBD2. The germline gives CDR1 LNHNV, CDR2 YYDKDF (reference sequence). This CDR3 contains 16 residues. The V and J ends lost 2 bases and 4 bases, in that order; junction bases with no gene match: 5. CDR3 residues: CATSRKTSGRVYEQYF. CDR3 coding DNA: TGTGCCACCAGCAGAAAAACTAGCGGGAGGGTGTACGAGCAGTACTTC.

This clonotype was detected many times. This chain joins TRBV12-3 or TRBV12-4 and TRBJ1-6, with D unresolved. The CDR3 runs 14 residues. V lost 5 bases and J 6 bases, leaving 11 bases between the germline ends. The CDR3 nucleotides are TGTGCCAGCAGTCGACGGAGTTCTAATTCACCCCTCCACTTT. Amino acid sequence: CASSRRSSNSPLHF.

This clonotype has more than one count but fewer than ten. The chain recombines TRBV7-3 with TRBJ2-3, with D uncertain. CDR1 is SGHTA, CDR2 FQGTGA, per germline. The V gene lost 3 bases and the J gene lost 0 bases, with 7 bases spanning the gap. The CDR3 consists of 14 residues. CDR3 loop: CASSFGYSTDTQYF. The CDR3 nucleotides are TGTGCCAGCAGCTTTGGGTATAGCACAGATACGCAGTATTTT.

This rearrangement joins TRBV5-1 to TRBJ2-2; no definite D call. Between the trimmed V and J ends, which lost 2 bases and 8 bases, there was a span of 10 bases. Germline lookup yields CDR1 SGHRS and CDR2 YFSETQ. The CDR3 is 13 residues long. The CDR3 DNA reads TGCGCCAGCAGCTTCCCCAACGCGGGGGAGCTGTTTTTT. The encoded protein is CASSFPNAGELFF.

This chain joins TRBV7-8 and TRBJ2-7; D is uncertain. The CDR3 runs 14 residues. Looked up from germline, CDR1 is SGHVS and CDR2 is FQNEAQ. With 1 base removed from V and 7 bases from J, the gap between germline ends came to 14 bases. Written as DNA, the CDR3 is TGTGCCAGCAGCTTAGAGCCCGACATGGGGGAGCAGTACGTC. Its translation: CASSLEPDMGEQYV.

The chain uses TRBV27 and TRBJ2-3; D ambiguous. With 2 bases removed from V and 6 bases from J, the gap between germline ends came to 12 bases. CDR3 length: 14 amino acids. The V gene's germline CDR1 is MNHEY and CDR2 SMNVEV (reference sequence). The CDR3 spells CASSLKSQTDTQYF. CDR3 nucleotides: TGTGCCAGCAGTTTAAAATCGCAGACGGATACGCAGTATTTT.

The J gene is TRBJ2-7, the V gene TRBV7-9; TRBD2 matches at 12 bases. J was trimmed by 0 bases and V by 5 bases; bases with no gene match: 2. CDR3 length equals 15 residues. Germline V lookup: CDR1 SEHNR, CDR2 FQNEAQ (reference sequence). The CDR3 spells CASSALAGGSYEQYF. Written as DNA, the CDR3 is TGTGCCAGCAGCGCACTAGCGGGAGGCTCCTACGAGCAGTACTTC. Supplemented by reference TRBV7-9 and TRBJ2-7, the full variable domain reads DTGVSQNPRHKITKRGQNVTFRCDPISEHNRLYWYRQTLGQGPEFLTYFQNEAQLEKSRLLSDRFSAERPKGSFSTLEIQRTEQGDSAMYLCASSALAGGSYEQYFGPGTRLTVT.

The table lists this clonotype with a few counts. The chain links TRBV12-3 or TRBV12-4 to TRBJ2-2; no firm D call. The CDR3 length is 15 residues. Trimming took 1 base from V and 5 from J, leaving 11 bases between them. The CDR3: CASSLERPVTGELFF. In nucleotides, the CDR3 is TGTGCCAGCAGTTTAGAGCGCCCTGTGACCGGGGAGCTGTTTTTT.

There are a few counts of this clonotype. The chain combines TRBV20-1 with TRBJ1-2; tentatively, D is TRBD1 (5 bases). Looked up from germline, CDR1 is DFQATT and CDR2 is SNEGSKA (reference sequence). CDR3 length: 12 amino acids. Trimming removed 3 bases at V and 4 bases at J, with 9 bases between. CDR3 nucleotide sequence: TGCAGTGCTAGTGACCAGGGCTATGGCTACACCTTC. Protein sequence: CSASDQGYGYTF.